The following is a TCR beta chain sequence with its context. The data belong to a study of blood T cell repertoires in COVID-19. Study information: Researchers got acute and convalescent COVID-19 samples from the United States, Italy and Spain. T cells, B-cell-depleted T cells, or PBMCs supplied cDNA or gDNA.

Cohorts were assigned according to the clinical history that participants reported. Measured with immunoSEQ multiplex PCR; TCRdb has only the in-frame clones, and not every one. The sample holds 180,000 or so clones, around 88% seen once. This TCR came from a woman aged 45-65 years in a cohort exposed to, infected with or recovered from COVID-19 (not recorded which). The sequenced material came from PBMCs or T cells enriched from blood (not recorded which).

CDR3 bases: TGTGCCAGCAGTTTACGTTCTGGCGGGGGGATGTTTTTT. Protein: CASSLRSGGGMFF. This chain joins TRBV12-3 or TRBV12-4 and TRBJ1-4; D might be TRBD1 (5 bases). V lost 2 bases and J 15 bases, leaving 16 bases between the germline ends. This CDR3 spans 13 amino acids.